This T cell receptor (beta chain) was captured by sequencing in a study of Ad26.COV2.S vaccination and SARS-CoV-2 variants. Study-wide context: Donor was assigned to the Ad26.COV2.S arm of trial COV1001. Recipients of Ad26.COV2.S got it intramuscularly, once or twice 56 days apart. Regarding the study as a whole: Greater spike-specific TCR breadth was seen in vaccine recipients than in placebo recipients. There was a possibility that the TCR breadth and depth analyses underestimated total T cell responses.

This sample's treatment: roughly 20 received Ad26.COV2.S at low or high dose, single or two shots; 5 received placebo; per-sample allocation not given. Sampling happened 63 days after the first vaccine or placebo injection. Libraries were prepared by immunoSEQ multiplex PCR; TCRdb keeps only in-frame clonotypes and omits some of them. The table lists fewer than 500,000 clones, approximately 92% of them singletons. A word on this clone: What it binds is unknown.

This CDR3 is built from 14 residues. Germline trimming cut 1 base from V and 3 bases from J; bases unmatched to any gene: 6. Germline V gives CDR1 GTSNPN, CDR2 SVGIG (reference sequence). The specimen was peripheral blood, collected in a trial of Ad26.COV2.S vaccine versus placebo. The chain is built from TRBV30 and TRBJ2-7; TRBD1 agrees at 7 bases. The TCR originated in a person between 18 and 60 years old who received the Ad26.COV2.S COVID-19 vaccine or a placebo. The CDR3 loop is CAWSGPGGLYEQYF. In nucleotides, the CDR3 is TGTGCCTGGAGTGGTCCAGGGGGTCTCTACGAGCAGTACTTC.